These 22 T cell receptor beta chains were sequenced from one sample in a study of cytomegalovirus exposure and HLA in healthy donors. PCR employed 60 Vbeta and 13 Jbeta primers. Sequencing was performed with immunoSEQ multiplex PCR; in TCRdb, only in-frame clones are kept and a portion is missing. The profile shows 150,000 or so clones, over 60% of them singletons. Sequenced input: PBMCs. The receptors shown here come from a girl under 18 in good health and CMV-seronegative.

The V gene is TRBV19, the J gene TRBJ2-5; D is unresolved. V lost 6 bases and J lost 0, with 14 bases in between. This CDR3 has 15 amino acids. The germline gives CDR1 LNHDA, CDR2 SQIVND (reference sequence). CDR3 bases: TGTGCCAGTAGCCCGTCCAGTGCGGACCAAGAGACCCAGTACTTC. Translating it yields CASSPSSADQETQYF.

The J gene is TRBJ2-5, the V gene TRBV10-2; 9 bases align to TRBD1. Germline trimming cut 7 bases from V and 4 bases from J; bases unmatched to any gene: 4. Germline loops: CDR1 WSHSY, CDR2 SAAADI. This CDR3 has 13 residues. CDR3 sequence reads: CASKTGGGETQYF. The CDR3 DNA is TGCGCCAGCAAGACAGGGGGGGGAGAGACCCAGTACTTC.

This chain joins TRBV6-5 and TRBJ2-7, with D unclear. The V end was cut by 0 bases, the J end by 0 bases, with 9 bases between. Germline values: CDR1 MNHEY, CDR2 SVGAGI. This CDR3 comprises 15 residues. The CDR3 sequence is CASSYSTWSSYEQYF. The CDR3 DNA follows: TGTGCCAGCAGTTACTCGACGTGGAGCTCCTACGAGCAGTACTTC.

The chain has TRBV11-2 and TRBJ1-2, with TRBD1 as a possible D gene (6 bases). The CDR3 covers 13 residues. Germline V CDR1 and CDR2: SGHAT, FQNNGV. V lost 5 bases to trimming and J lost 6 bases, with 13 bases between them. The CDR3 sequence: CASSPQGIDGYTF. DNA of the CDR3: TGTGCCAGCAGCCCACAGGGCATTGATGGCTACACCTTC.

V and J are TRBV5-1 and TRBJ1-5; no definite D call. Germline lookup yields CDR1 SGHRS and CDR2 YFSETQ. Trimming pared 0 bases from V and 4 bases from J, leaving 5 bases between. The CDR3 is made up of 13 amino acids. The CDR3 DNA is TGCGCCAGCAGCTTGGGGAGTAATCAGCCCCAGCATTTT. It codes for CASSLGSNQPQHF.

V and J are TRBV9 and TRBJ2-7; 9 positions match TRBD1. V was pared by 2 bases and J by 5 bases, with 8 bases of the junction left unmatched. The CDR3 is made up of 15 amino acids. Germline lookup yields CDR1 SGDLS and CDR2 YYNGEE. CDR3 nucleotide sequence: TGTGCCAGCAGCGTTCGGACAGGGGAGCTCGACGAGCAGTACTTC. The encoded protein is CASSVRTGELDEQYF.

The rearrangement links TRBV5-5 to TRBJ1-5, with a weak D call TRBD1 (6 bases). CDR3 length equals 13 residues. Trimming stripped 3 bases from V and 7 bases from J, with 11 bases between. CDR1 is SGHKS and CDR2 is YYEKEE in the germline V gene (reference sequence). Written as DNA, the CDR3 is TGTGCCAGCAGCTGGGGGGGCGCCCAGCCCCAGCATTTT. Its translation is CASSWGGAQPQHF.

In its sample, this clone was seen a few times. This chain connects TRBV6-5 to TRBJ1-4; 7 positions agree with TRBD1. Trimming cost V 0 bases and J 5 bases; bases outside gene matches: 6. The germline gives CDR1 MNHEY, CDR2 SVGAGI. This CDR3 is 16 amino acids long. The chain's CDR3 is CASSYSTTTGNEKLFF. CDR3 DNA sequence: TGTGCCAGCAGTTACTCGACCACGACAGGGAATGAAAAACTGTTTTTT.

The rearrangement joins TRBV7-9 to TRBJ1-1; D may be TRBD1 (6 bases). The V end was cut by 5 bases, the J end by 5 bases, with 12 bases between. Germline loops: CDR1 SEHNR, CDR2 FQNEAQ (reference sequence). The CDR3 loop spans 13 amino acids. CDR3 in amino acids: CASSPPGVTEAFF. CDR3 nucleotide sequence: TGTGCCAGCAGCCCCCCAGGGGTGACTGAAGCTTTCTTT.

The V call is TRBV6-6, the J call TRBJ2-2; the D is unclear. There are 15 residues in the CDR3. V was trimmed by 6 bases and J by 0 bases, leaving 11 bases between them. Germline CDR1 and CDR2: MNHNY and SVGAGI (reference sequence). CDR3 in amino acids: CASRTPSANTGELFF. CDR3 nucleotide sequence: TGTGCCAGCAGAACCCCCAGCGCGAACACCGGGGAGCTGTTTTTT.

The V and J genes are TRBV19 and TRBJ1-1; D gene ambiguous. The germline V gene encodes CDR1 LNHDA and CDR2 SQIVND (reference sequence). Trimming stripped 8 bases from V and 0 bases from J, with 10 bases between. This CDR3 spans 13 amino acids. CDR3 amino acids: CASGRTVNTEAFF. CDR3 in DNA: TGTGCCAGTGGGAGGACGGTGAACACTGAAGCTTTCTTT.

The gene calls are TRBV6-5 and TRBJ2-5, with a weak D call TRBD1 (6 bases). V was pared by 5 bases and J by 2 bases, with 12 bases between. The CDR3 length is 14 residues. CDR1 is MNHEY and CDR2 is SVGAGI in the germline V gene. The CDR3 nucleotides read TGTGCCAGCAGTGCCCGGGACATACAAGAGACCCAGTACTTC. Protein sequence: CASSARDIQETQYF.

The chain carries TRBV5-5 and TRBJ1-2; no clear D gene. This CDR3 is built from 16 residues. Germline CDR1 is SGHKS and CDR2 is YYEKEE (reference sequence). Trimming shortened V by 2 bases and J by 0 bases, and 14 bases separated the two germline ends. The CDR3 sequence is CASSLVISEANYGYTF. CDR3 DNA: TGTGCCAGCAGCTTAGTTATTAGTGAAGCTAACTATGGCTACACCTTC.

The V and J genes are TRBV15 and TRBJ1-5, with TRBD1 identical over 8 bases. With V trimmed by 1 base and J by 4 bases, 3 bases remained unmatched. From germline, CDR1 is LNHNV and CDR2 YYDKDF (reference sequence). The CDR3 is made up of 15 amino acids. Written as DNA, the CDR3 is TGTGCCACCAGCAGAGTTCGGACAGGGAATCAGCCCCAGCATTTT. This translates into CATSRVRTGNQPQHF.

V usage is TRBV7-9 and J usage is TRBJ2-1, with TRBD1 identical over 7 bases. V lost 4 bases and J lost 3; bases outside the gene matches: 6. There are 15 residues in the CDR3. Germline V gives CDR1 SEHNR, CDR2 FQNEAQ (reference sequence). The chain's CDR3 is CASSYQGDNYNEQFF. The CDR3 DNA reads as TGTGCCAGCAGCTACCAGGGGGACAACTACAATGAGCAGTTCTTC.

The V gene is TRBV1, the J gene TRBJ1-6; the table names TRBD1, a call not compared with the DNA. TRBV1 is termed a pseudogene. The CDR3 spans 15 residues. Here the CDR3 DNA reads TGCACCAGCAGCCAAGAGGGCCTAACCCAGCAAGCCCTCCACTTT. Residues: CTSSQEGLTQQALHF.

CDR3 nucleotides: TGTGCCACTAAGCGGGAGGGGACCCAGTACTTC. Its translation: CATKREGTQYF. The chain joins TRBV27 to TRBJ2-5; TRBD2 aligns across 10 bases. CDR3 length: 11 amino acids. Germline V CDR1 and CDR2: MNHEY, SMNVEV (reference sequence). Trimming took 10 bases from V and 7 from J; bases not matched to a gene: 3.

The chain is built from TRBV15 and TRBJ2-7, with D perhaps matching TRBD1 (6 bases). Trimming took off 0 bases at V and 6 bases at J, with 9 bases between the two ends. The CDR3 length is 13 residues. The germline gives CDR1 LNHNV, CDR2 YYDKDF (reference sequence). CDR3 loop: CATSRDRGSEQYF. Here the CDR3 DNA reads TGTGCCACCAGCAGAGACAGGGGAAGCGAGCAGTACTTC.

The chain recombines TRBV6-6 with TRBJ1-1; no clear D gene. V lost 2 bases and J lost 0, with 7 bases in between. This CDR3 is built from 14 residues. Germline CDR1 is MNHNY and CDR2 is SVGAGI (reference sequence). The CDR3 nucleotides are TGTGCCAGCAGTTACCAGACTATGAACACTGAAGCTTTCTTT. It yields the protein CASSYQTMNTEAFF.

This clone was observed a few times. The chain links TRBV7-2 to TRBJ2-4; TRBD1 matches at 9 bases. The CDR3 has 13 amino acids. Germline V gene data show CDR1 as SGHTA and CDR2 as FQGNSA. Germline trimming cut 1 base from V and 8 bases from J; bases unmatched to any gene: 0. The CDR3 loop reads CASSLGQGDIQYF. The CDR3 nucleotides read TGTGCCAGCAGCTTAGGACAGGGGGACATTCAGTACTTC. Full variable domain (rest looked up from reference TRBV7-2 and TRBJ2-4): GAGVSQSPSNKVTEKGKDVELRCDPISGHTALYWYRQSLGQGLEFLIYFQGNSAPDKSGLPSDRFSAERTGGSVSTLTIQRTQQEDSAVYLCASSLGQGDIQYFGAGTRLSVL.

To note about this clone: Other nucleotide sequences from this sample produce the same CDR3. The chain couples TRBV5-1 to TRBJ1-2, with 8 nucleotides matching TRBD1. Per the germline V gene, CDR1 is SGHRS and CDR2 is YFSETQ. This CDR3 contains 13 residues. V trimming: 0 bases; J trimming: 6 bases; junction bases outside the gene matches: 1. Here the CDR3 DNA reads TGCGCCAGCAGCTTGGCAGGGGGCGATGGCTACACCTTC. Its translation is CASSLAGGDGYTF. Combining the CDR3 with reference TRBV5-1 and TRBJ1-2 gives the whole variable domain KAGVTQTPRYLIKTRGQQVTLSCSPISGHRSVSWYQQTPGQGLQFLFEYFSETQRNKGNFPGRFSGRQFSNSRSEMNVSTLELGDSALYLCASSLAGGDGYTFGSGTRLTVV.

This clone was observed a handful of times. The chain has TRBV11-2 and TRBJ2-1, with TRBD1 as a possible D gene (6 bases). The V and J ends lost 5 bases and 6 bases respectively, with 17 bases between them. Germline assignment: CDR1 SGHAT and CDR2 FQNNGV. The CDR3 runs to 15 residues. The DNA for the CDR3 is TGTGCCAGCAGCGGTCTACAGGGAAGGATCAATGAGCAGTTCTTC. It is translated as CASSGLQGRINEQFF.